This T cell receptor (beta chain) was found in a study of CD8+ T cells in alopecia areata. Study-wide results and caveats: During tofacitinib treatment, many expanded lesional clones remained in scalp and blood. Because of a solitary nonresponder, the connection of baseline CD8+ expansion to response stays uncertain.

Points on this clone: Its antigen is still unknown.

Documented treatment: oral pan-JAK inhibitor, 5-10 mg twice daily. With V trimmed by 3 bases and J by 0 bases, 14 bases remained unmatched. The CDR3 is 20 residues long. Extraction and reverse transcription of RNA yielded cDNA as the sequencing template. Profiling relied on immunoSEQ multiplex PCR, and the TCRdb table lists in-frame clones only, not all of them. The sample includes fewer than 150,000 clones, 58% of them seen just once. The sequencing here drew on CD8+ T cells sorted from blood, taken at week 4, from a patient treated with tofacitinib. The chain is built from TRBV23-1 and TRBJ2-6; 7 bases fit TRBD1. TRBV23-1 is reported as an ORF; its role is uncertain. The TCR was taken from a human donor with alopecia areata. The CDR3 bases are TGCGCCAGCAGTCATTATCCCCTTCGGGACAGAAACTCTGGGGCCAACGTCCTGACTTTC. Its translation is CASSHYPLRDRNSGANVLTF.